This T cell receptor beta chain is from a study of T cell responses to AZD1222 COVID-19 vaccine. The study, taken as a whole, reports: Unmutated variant regions are reportedly the target of nearly half of TCRs that are spike-specific. Vaccine-associated CD4 TCRs spanned spike, dominant at 160-218 and 743-854. Females outnumbered males among donors, who were mostly white British; clonal diversity was possibly underestimated.

Profiling relied on immunoSEQ multiplex PCR, and the TCRdb table lists in-frame clones only, not all of them. The sample contains around 130,000 clones, 89% of which appear only once. Details on this clone: The antigen is undetermined.

Trimming removed 7 bases from V and 3 bases from J; junction bases left unmatched: 4. CDR1 and CDR2 from the germline V gene are SQVTM and ANQGSEA. The CDR3 loop spans 12 amino acids. The sample consisted of peripheral blood, taken 28 days after the second AZD1222 dose. The sequence was collected from an adult who received the AZD1222 COVID-19 vaccine. This sequence joins TRBV29-1 and TRBJ1-2; 8 nucleotides line up with TRBD1. CDR3 in DNA: TGCAGCGGAGTACAGGGGGACTATGGCTACACCTTC. It yields the protein CSGVQGDYGYTF.